This entry lists 26 T cell receptor beta chains sequenced from one sample in a study of graft-versus-host responses after intestinal transplantation. Method: immunoSEQ multiplex PCR; TCRdb's copy keeps in-frame clones and lacks some. Found here are over 120,000 clones, about 93% of them singletons; the top ten hold roughly 0.19%. Their antigens remain unidentified. Here the sequenced sample was unstimulated CD4+ T cells sorted from spleen or lymph node cells, taken before intestinal transplant. These receptors were collected from a human donor who received an intestinal transplant.

The chain links TRBV28 to TRBJ2-3; D unresolved. Germline V gene data show CDR1 as MDHEN and CDR2 as SYDVKM. This CDR3 comprises 16 residues. V lost 5 bases and J 1 base, leaving 16 bases between the germline ends. This CDR3 reads CASSPFPSRGTDTQYF. CDR3 sequence (DNA): TGTGCCAGCAGTCCCTTTCCCTCTCGGGGCACAGATACGCAGTATTTT. The full variable domain, its missing parts supplied by reference TRBV28 and TRBJ2-3, is DVKVTQSSRYLVKRTGEKVFLECVQDMDHENMFWYRQDPGLGLRLIYFSYDVKMKEKGDIPEGYSVSREKKERFSLILESASTNQTSMYLCASSPFPSRGTDTQYFGPGTRLTVL.

J is TRBJ1-3 and V is TRBV27; 7 bases map to TRBD1. Trimming removed 3 bases from V and 4 bases from J; junction bases left unmatched: 0. From germline, CDR1 is MNHEY and CDR2 SMNVEV (reference sequence). The CDR3 consists of 13 residues. The CDR3 protein is CASSFRGGNTIYF. CDR3 nucleotide sequence: TGTGCCAGCAGTTTCAGGGGGGGAAACACCATATATTTT.

The chain couples TRBV7-2 to TRBJ2-7; D possibly corresponds to TRBD2 (6 bases). Germline V gives CDR1 SGHTA, CDR2 FQGNSA. V lost 5 bases, J lost 5 bases, and 16 bases lay in between. The CDR3 sequence is 14 residues long. CDR3 coding DNA: TGTGCCAGCAGCCCGGGGGTAGCAAGGGACGAGCAGTACTTC. It translates to CASSPGVARDEQYF.

This chain uses TRBV28 with TRBJ2-1; D may match TRBD1 or TRBD2 (5 bases each). Per germline, CDR1 MDHEN and CDR2 SYDVKM. The CDR3 extends over 14 amino acids. Trimming removed 8 bases at V and 0 bases at J, with 11 bases between. The CDR3 nucleotides read TGTGCCAGCTCACGGGGCGGCTCCTACAATGAGCAGTTCTTC. This gives the protein CASSRGGSYNEQFF. The variable domain in full, with the rest retrieved from reference TRBV28 and TRBJ2-1, is DVKVTQSSRYLVKRTGEKVFLECVQDMDHENMFWYRQDPGLGLRLIYFSYDVKMKEKGDIPEGYSVSREKKERFSLILESASTNQTSMYLCASSRGGSYNEQFFGPGTRLTVL.

The chain joins TRBV6-4 to TRBJ2-1; D gene unclear. V lost 3 bases and J lost 3, with 6 bases in between. CDR3 length: 13 amino acids. Germline CDR1 MRHNA, CDR2 SNTAGT. CDR3 nucleotides: TGTGCCAGCAGTGATGGGCTCTACAATGAGCAGTTCTTC. It translates to CASSDGLYNEQFF.

The rearrangement links TRBV15 to TRBJ2-1, with 9 bases fitting TRBD2. The CDR3 is 14 amino acids. The V gene's germline CDR1 is LNHNV and CDR2 YYDKDF (reference sequence). V shed 4 bases and J 7 bases; nucleotides not matched to a gene: 5. CDR3 region: CATSTVAGANEQFF. In nucleotides, the CDR3 is TGTGCCACCAGCACCGTAGCGGGGGCAAATGAGCAGTTCTTC.

V and J are TRBV5-1 and TRBJ1-1; tentatively, D is TRBD1 (5 bases). CDR1 is SGHRS, CDR2 YFSETQ, per germline. CDR3 length equals 14 residues. The V gene lost 1 base and the J gene lost 4 bases, with 11 bases spanning the gap. CDR3 loop: CASSLQGPPTEAFF. The CDR3 DNA reads TGCGCCAGCAGCTTGCAGGGCCCCCCCACTGAAGCTTTCTTT.

The chain has TRBV28 and TRBJ2-5, with 9 bases fitting TRBD1. The V gene end was trimmed by 6 bases and the J gene end by 3 bases; junction bases not matched to a gene: 14. The CDR3 contains 17 residues. Germline V gives CDR1 MDHEN, CDR2 SYDVKM. CDR3 residues: CASSPNRGRRREETQYF. The CDR3 DNA is TGTGCCAGCAGCCCCAACAGGGGGCGGAGGAGGGAAGAGACCCAGTACTTC.

The chain has TRBV5-1 and TRBJ2-1; D perhaps matches TRBD2 (6 bases). The CDR3 is 15 residues long. V was pared by 2 bases and J by 7 bases, with 16 bases between. Germline V gives CDR1 SGHRS, CDR2 YFSETQ. In DNA, the CDR3 is TGCGCCAGCAGCTTCCGAGGACAAGGAGGGAATGAGCAGTTCTTC. Residues: CASSFRGQGGNEQFF.

V gene TRBV28 combines with J gene TRBJ2-5, with 10 bases aligning to TRBD2. Losses at the gene ends were 2 bases for V and 4 bases for J; bases not matched to a gene: 16. The CDR3 sequence is 19 residues long. Germline V gives CDR1 MDHEN, CDR2 SYDVKM. The CDR3 sequence: CASSLRSSYTSGKGETQYF. CDR3 nucleotides: TGTGCCAGCAGTTTACGCTCCTCTTATACTAGCGGGAAAGGAGAGACCCAGTACTTC.

The CDR3 DNA follows: TGTGCCAGCAGTTTACTGATGGGCAATCAGCCCCAGCATTTT. Residues: CASSLLMGNQPQHF. The chain uses TRBV28 and TRBJ1-5, with D hard to call. The length of the CDR3 is 14 residues. V lost 2 bases to trimming and J lost 2 bases, with 7 bases between them. Per germline, CDR1 MDHEN and CDR2 SYDVKM.

This chain joins TRBV9 and TRBJ1-6; D unclear. V lost 0 bases, J lost 6 bases, and 4 bases lay in between. CDR3 length equals 13 residues. In germline, CDR1 is SGDLS, CDR2 YYNGEE. The CDR3 DNA is TGTGCCAGCAGCGTAGAGATTAATTCACCCCTCCACTTT. Residues: CASSVEINSPLHF. Filled out from reference TRBV9 and TRBJ1-6, the complete variable domain reads DSGVTQTPKHLITATGQRVTLRCSPRSGDLSVYWYQQSLDQGLQFLIQYYNGEERAKGNILERFSAQQFPDLHSELNLSSLELGDSALYFCASSVEINSPLHFGNGTRLTVT.

The chain couples TRBV20-1 to TRBJ2-1; D call uncertain. Trimming took off 8 bases at V and 12 bases at J, with 17 bases between the two ends. Looked up from germline, CDR1 is DFQATT and CDR2 is SNEGSKA (reference sequence). This CDR3 has 11 residues. CDR3 region: CSSPVGVRQFF. The CDR3 DNA is TGCAGTTCCCCTGTAGGAGTCCGGCAGTTCTTC.

The chain is built from TRBV4-2 and TRBJ1-1, with D uncertain. The ends were cut back, 0 bases at V and 3 bases at J, with 8 bases in the middle. The CDR3 spans 14 residues. Germline assignment: CDR1 LGHNA and CDR2 YNFKEQ. CDR3 region: CASSQDERDTEAFF. The CDR3 DNA reads as TGTGCCAGCAGCCAAGATGAGCGGGACACTGAAGCTTTCTTT.

The chain recombines TRBV9 with TRBJ2-2; no clear D gene. The CDR3 spans 14 residues. The ends were cut back, 4 bases at V and 2 bases at J, with 9 bases in the middle. Germline lookup yields CDR1 SGDLS and CDR2 YYNGEE. The CDR3 DNA reads TGTGCCAGCAGCTTTCTCGACAACACCGGGGAGCTGTTTTTT. Translating gives CASSFLDNTGELFF. Drawing the rest from reference TRBV9 and TRBJ2-2, the complete variable domain is DSGVTQTPKHLITATGQRVTLRCSPRSGDLSVYWYQQSLDQGLQFLIQYYNGEERAKGNILERFSAQQFPDLHSELNLSSLELGDSALYFCASSFLDNTGELFFGEGSRLTVL.

The gene calls are TRBV19 and TRBJ2-5; 11 positions agree with TRBD2. CDR3 length: 13 amino acids. V lost 5 bases and J lost 10; bases outside the gene matches: 6. Germline lookup yields CDR1 LNHDA and CDR2 SQIVND (reference sequence). The CDR3 loop reads CASSPGLAALQYF. The CDR3 DNA is TGTGCCAGTAGTCCGGGACTAGCGGCACTCCAGTACTTC.

The chain couples TRBV28 to TRBJ2-1, with D uncertain. The CDR3 runs to 15 residues. V gave up 2 bases and J gave up 4 bases, with 12 bases separating them. CDR1 is MDHEN, CDR2 SYDVKM, per germline. This CDR3 reads CASSLLGGGYNEQFF. The DNA of the CDR3 is TGTGCCAGCAGTTTACTGGGTGGTGGGTACAATGAGCAGTTCTTC.

This clone has just one count. V usage is TRBV11-1 and J usage is TRBJ1-1; D might be TRBD1 (6 bases). The CDR3 runs to 14 residues. Trimming took off 0 bases at V and 1 base at J, with 6 bases between the two ends. From germline, CDR1 is SGHAT and CDR2 FQDESV (reference sequence). The CDR3, as DNA: TGTGCCAGCAGCTTAGCAGGGGGGAACACTGAAGCTTTCTTT. Protein: CASSLAGGNTEAFF.

The count of this clone is one. This chain connects TRBV2 to TRBJ2-7; D possibly corresponds to TRBD1 (5 bases). Germline CDR1 and CDR2: SNHLY and FYNNEI. V was shortened by 4 bases and J by 2 bases, with 12 bases between the two germline ends. The CDR3 covers 14 residues. The CDR3 DNA reads TGTGCCAGCAGTGTGGGGCCTGCTCCCTACGAGCAGTACTTC. It yields the protein CASSVGPAPYEQYF.

In its sample, this clone was seen once. V usage is TRBV18 and J usage is TRBJ1-2; TRBD1 is a possible D gene (5 bases). Trimming left V 2 bases short and J 2 bases short, with 15 bases between. The CDR3 runs to 16 residues. Per germline, CDR1 KGHSH and CDR2 LQKENI. DNA of the CDR3: TGTGCCAGCTCACCATTTGCCAGGGATGCGAACTATGGCTACACCTTC. It yields the protein CASSPFARDANYGYTF.

V is TRBV2 and J is TRBJ1-1; D possibly corresponds to TRBD1 (5 bases). Per germline, CDR1 SNHLY and CDR2 FYNNEI. This CDR3 spans 14 amino acids. V lost 6 bases to trimming and J lost 3 bases, with 14 bases between them. In DNA, the CDR3 is TGTGCCAGCAGCTGGGCCTCGGGGGACACTGAAGCTTTCTTT. As protein: CASSWASGDTEAFF.

CDR3 bases: TGTGCCAACCCAACTAGCGGGAGGCTGTACGAGCAGTACTTC. Its translation is CANPTSGRLYEQYF. The J gene is TRBJ2-7, the V gene TRBV19; TRBD2 matches at 12 bases. In germline, CDR1 is LNHDA, CDR2 SQIVND (reference sequence). The CDR3 spans 14 residues. V lost 10 bases to trimming and J lost 4 bases; unmatched junction nucleotides: 8.

The chain recombines TRBV5-6 with TRBJ1-1, with 8 bases fitting TRBD1. V shed 0 bases and J 1 base; nucleotides not matched to a gene: 2. Germline V gene data show CDR1 as SGHDT and CDR2 as YYEEEE. The CDR3 has 15 amino acids. This CDR3 is CASSLAGTGNTEAFF. The CDR3 DNA sequence: TGTGCCAGCAGCTTGGCCGGGACAGGGAACACTGAAGCTTTCTTT.

This chain links TRBV21-1 with TRBJ1-2. TRBV21-1 is described as a pseudogene. The CDR3 extends over 13 amino acids. Here the CDR3 DNA reads TGTGCCAGCAGCAAAGTCAGACCCTATGGCTACACCTTC. It yields the protein CASSKVRPYGYTF.

The J gene is TRBJ2-3, the V gene TRBV5-4; no definite D call. V was trimmed by 5 bases and J by 0 bases, leaving 16 bases between them. The CDR3 is 16 residues long. Germline V gene data show CDR1 as SGHNT and CDR2 as YYREEE (reference sequence). The CDR3 is CASSNDARISTDTQYF. The CDR3 DNA reads as TGTGCCAGCAGTAACGACGCGCGGATAAGCACAGATACGCAGTATTTT.

V usage is TRBV6-6 and J usage is TRBJ1-1; D is ambiguous. The CDR3 loop spans 13 amino acids. Germline V gives CDR1 MNHNY, CDR2 SVGAGI (reference sequence). V lost 10 bases, J lost 5 bases, and 17 bases lay in between. CDR3 nucleotide sequence: TGTGCCACCTCCTTGGGGAGTTGGACTGAAGCTTTCTTT. Encoded protein: CATSLGSWTEAFF.